These 30 T cell receptor beta chains originate from one sample sequenced in a study of cytomegalovirus exposure and HLA in healthy donors (dated by TCRdb to the late 2010s). Libraries were built with the immunoSEQ multiplex PCR assay. For the multiplex PCR, a mixture combining 60 forward primers for TCR Vbeta segments and 13 reverse primers for TCR Jbeta segments was used. In its TCRdb copy, this immuneACCESS table keeps in-frame sequences only and misses some clones. Where compared with another copy, unresolved V genes explain less than half of these, and the others have no known cause. The sample data list over 100,000 clones, and less than 80% of these were observed just once. 7.7% of the sample belongs to the ten largest clones. Sequenced: PBMCs. These receptors came from a woman aged 50 to 60 in good health and CMV-seropositive.

The rearrangement uses TRBV7-6 and TRBJ1-3; no clear D gene. Trimming cost V 1 base and J 0 bases, with 13 bases left between them. This CDR3 has 17 residues. From germline, CDR1 is SGHVS and CDR2 FNYEAQ. CDR3: CASSLVDGRFSGNTIYF. The CDR3 DNA reads as TGTGCCAGCAGCTTAGTCGACGGCAGGTTCTCTGGAAACACCATATATTTT. The entire variable domain, with the rest obtained from reference TRBV7-6 and TRBJ1-3, is as follows: GAGVSQSPRYKVTKRGQDVALRCDPISGHVSLYWYRQALGQGPEFLTYFNYEAQQDKSGLPNDRFSAERPEGSISTLTIQRTEQRDSAMYRCASSLVDGRFSGNTIYFGEGSWLTVV.

V usage is TRBV28 and J usage is TRBJ1-1; possibly TRBD1 for D (6 bases). The germline V and J ends were trimmed by 2 bases and 0 bases, with 7 bases remaining between them. CDR1 is MDHEN, CDR2 SYDVKM, per germline. The CDR3 contains 14 residues. CDR3 amino acids: CASSLGGMNTEAFF. In nucleotides, the CDR3 is TGTGCCAGCAGTTTAGGGGGCATGAACACTGAAGCTTTCTTT.

The chain links TRBV5-4 to TRBJ2-5, with D tentatively TRBD2 (5 bases). CDR3 length: 16 residues. Germline CDR1 SGHNT, CDR2 YYREEE (reference sequence). The V end was cut by 0 bases, the J end by 8 bases, with 20 bases between. The CDR3: CASSLGTASRVVTQYF. CDR3 DNA sequence: TGTGCCAGCAGCTTGGGGACTGCATCCCGCGTGGTAACCCAGTACTTC.

Concerning this clone: The junction and the germline gene differ at one end; a read error may be behind it. The chain carries TRBV6-5 and TRBJ2-4; no definite D call. The germline CDR1 and CDR2 sequences are MNHEY and SVGAGI. This CDR3 is built from 14 residues. This CDR3 is CASSPPTAKNSQYF. The CDR3 DNA is TGTGCCAGCAGTCCGCCCACAGCCAAAAACAGTCAGTACTTC.

This clone was seen a few times. The J gene is TRBJ2-3, the V gene TRBV7-6, with TRBD1 matching 7 bases. Germline loops: CDR1 SGHVS, CDR2 FNYEAQ. J gave up 0 bases and V 5 bases, and 8 bases lay outside the gene matches. The CDR3 is 16 residues long. The CDR3 nucleotides read TGTGCCAGCAGCCGACAGGGCACGATTAGCACAGATACGCAGTATTTT. Translation: CASSRQGTISTDTQYF.

The chain is built from TRBV5-6 and TRBJ1-1; D remains ambiguous. Germline CDR1 is SGHDT and CDR2 is YYEEEE. Trimming left V 0 bases short and J 3 bases short, with 12 bases between. The length of the CDR3 is 15 residues. The CDR3: CASSLGSGEDTEAFF. As DNA, the CDR3 is TGTGCCAGCAGCTTGGGGTCCGGTGAGGACACTGAAGCTTTCTTT. Based on the CDR3 plus reference TRBV5-6 and TRBJ1-1, the full variable domain is DAGVTQSPTHLIKTRGQQVTLRCSPKSGHDTVSWYQQALGQGPQFIFQYYEEEERQRGNFPDRFSGHQFPNYSSELNVNALLLGDSALYLCASSLGSGEDTEAFFGQGTRLTVV.

The rearrangement joins TRBV6-7 to TRBJ2-3, with TRBD2 matching over 14 bases. TRBV6-7 is treated as an ORF (open reading frame) with a function not yet certain. J gave up 6 bases and V 11 bases, and 7 bases lay outside the gene matches. The CDR3 has 14 amino acids. CDR3 bases: TGTGCCGAGGGACTAGCGGGAGTCGAGGATACGCAGTATTTT. This codes for CAEGLAGVEDTQYF.

The V gene is TRBV7-8, the J gene TRBJ2-3, with 10 bases aligning to TRBD1. Germline V gene sequence: CDR1 SGHVS, CDR2 FQNEAQ. This CDR3 is built from 14 residues. Trimming cost V 4 bases and J 5 bases; bases outside gene matches: 3. This CDR3 is CASSWGQGLDTQYF. The CDR3 DNA reads TGTGCCAGCAGCTGGGGACAGGGGTTAGATACGCAGTATTTT.

The gene calls are TRBV5-1 and TRBJ2-2, with a weak D call TRBD2 (6 bases). The CDR3 contains 15 residues. Germline assignment: CDR1 SGHRS and CDR2 YFSETQ. V lost 5 bases, J lost 5 bases, and 16 bases lay in between. CDR3 DNA sequence: TGCGCCAGCAGGGGGGGAACAGGCTCAACCGGGGAGCTGTTTTTT. The encoded protein is CASRGGTGSTGELFF.

This chain links TRBV27 with TRBJ1-1, with D unresolved. From germline, CDR1 is MNHEY and CDR2 SMNVEV (reference sequence). The CDR3 length is 11 residues. Deletions cut 6 bases from V and 1 base from J, with 3 bases between. CDR3 residues: CASSSNTEAFF. In DNA, the CDR3 is TGTGCCAGCAGCTCGAACACTGAAGCTTTCTTT.

This clone was observed a few times. This chain links TRBV5-1 with TRBJ2-1; 10 bases match TRBD2. The length of the CDR3 is 16 residues. Losses at the gene ends were 4 bases for V and 2 bases for J; bases not matched to a gene: 6. Germline loops: CDR1 SGHRS, CDR2 YFSETQ. CDR3 in amino acids: CASSPSGGATYNEQFF. The CDR3 DNA reads as TGCGCCAGCAGCCCCAGCGGGGGGGCGACCTACAATGAGCAGTTCTTC.

This clone was observed a handful of times. The rearrangement joins TRBV5-4 to TRBJ2-5, with 11 bases matching TRBD1. The J segment lost 4 bases and the V segment lost 2 bases, leaving 10 bases of the junction unmatched. The CDR3 covers 17 residues. Looked up from germline, CDR1 is SGHNT and CDR2 is YYREEE (reference sequence). Here the CDR3 DNA reads TGTGCCAGCAGCTTAGGCCGGGACAGGGGGGGACGAGAGACCCAGTACTTC. It codes for CASSLGRDRGGRETQYF.

The gene calls are TRBV5-5 and TRBJ1-5; D not certain. Germline assignment: CDR1 SGHKS and CDR2 YYEKEE (reference sequence). V was trimmed by 0 bases and J by 7 bases, leaving 14 bases between them. The CDR3 length is 15 residues. Written as DNA, the CDR3 is TGTGCCAGCAGCTTGGAGGGCAGCCGCGGGCAGCCCCAGCATTTT. Protein product: CASSLEGSRGQPQHF.

CDR3 amino acids: CASSSGGQGSDEQYF. CDR3 DNA: TGTGCCAGCAGTTCGGGGGGACAGGGGAGCGACGAGCAGTACTTC. The rearrangement links TRBV7-2 to TRBJ2-7, with 10 nucleotides matching TRBD1. In germline, CDR1 is SGHTA, CDR2 FQGNSA. The trim removed 6 bases at V and 5 bases at J, leaving 10 bases unmatched. This CDR3 comprises 15 residues.

This chain links TRBV7-6 with TRBJ2-7, with TRBD2 as a possible D gene (6 bases). V lost 5 bases, J lost 2 bases, and 10 bases lay in between. The CDR3 extends over 13 amino acids. In germline, CDR1 is SGHVS, CDR2 FNYEAQ. For the CDR3, the DNA is TGTGCCAGCAGCCAGGGACTGGCCTACGAGCAGTACTTC. Translated, it gives CASSQGLAYEQYF.

This chain connects TRBV6-5 to TRBJ1-1; D gene ambiguous. CDR1 is MNHEY, CDR2 SVGAGI, per germline. With 0 bases removed from V and 0 bases from J, the gap between germline ends came to 8 bases. The CDR3 is 15 amino acids. The CDR3 sequence: CASSYSQEMNTEAFF. CDR3 DNA: TGTGCCAGCAGTTACTCGCAGGAAATGAACACTGAAGCTTTCTTT.

The chain uses TRBV2 and TRBJ2-3; D remains ambiguous. Germline values: CDR1 SNHLY, CDR2 FYNNEI. V dropped 4 bases and J dropped 5 bases, with 10 bases sitting between them. CDR3 length: 13 amino acids. The CDR3 loop reads CASSGSAIDTQYF. The CDR3, as DNA: TGTGCCAGCAGTGGAAGCGCCATAGATACGCAGTATTTT.

The rearrangement links TRBV6-5 to TRBJ2-1; D not resolved. Germline-derived CDR1 and CDR2 are MNHEY and SVGAGI. V was pared by 5 bases and J by 2 bases, with 10 bases between. The CDR3 runs to 14 residues. The CDR3 DNA sequence: TGTGCCAGCAGTAGTAGAAGTCCCTACAATGAGCAGTTCTTC. It translates to CASSSRSPYNEQFF.

This chain's CDR3 is CASSVEGESEKLFF. The CDR3 DNA follows: TGTGCCAGCAGCGTAGAGGGGGAGAGTGAAAAACTGTTTTTT. V usage is TRBV9 and J usage is TRBJ1-4, with a weak D call TRBD1 (6 bases). CDR1 and CDR2 (germline): SGDLS, YYNGEE. V lost 0 bases, J lost 7 bases, and 10 bases lay in between. The CDR3 has 14 residues.

In DNA form, the CDR3 reads TGTGCCAGCAGCTTGGCCTGGAGCGGGAGAGCCGGGGAGCTGTTTTTT. Amino acid sequence: CASSLAWSGRAGELFF. V gene TRBV5-8 combines with J gene TRBJ2-2, with 8 bases that match TRBD2. Trimming at V came to 0 bases and at J to 6 bases, leaving 7 bases not matched to a gene. The CDR3 runs 16 residues. Germline V gives CDR1 SGHTS, CDR2 YDEGEE.

This clone was recorded a few times. The J gene is TRBJ2-2, the V gene TRBV5-6, with TRBD1 matching over 7 bases. Germline CDR1 is SGHDT and CDR2 is YYEEEE. This CDR3 has 15 amino acids. The J segment lost 6 bases and the V segment lost 0 bases, leaving 5 bases of the junction unmatched. The CDR3 DNA reads TGTGCCAGCAGCTTGGCCCACAGGGGAGCCGGGGAGCTGTTTTTT. Translation: CASSLAHRGAGELFF.

V gene TRBV19 combines with J gene TRBJ1-5; tentative D call: TRBD1 (5 bases). The V and J ends lost 5 bases and 7 bases respectively, with 18 bases between them. Germline CDR1 reads LNHDA; CDR2 reads SQIVND (reference sequence). This CDR3 has 15 residues. CDR3 sequence: CASSASGGRGQPQHF. CDR3 coding DNA: TGTGCCAGTAGTGCTTCCGGGGGGAGAGGGCAGCCCCAGCATTTT.

Points on this clone: At one end the junction does not follow the germline gene, possibly because of a read error. The rearrangement uses TRBV7-9 and TRBJ2-5, with TRBD2 matching over 7 bases. CDR3 length: 14 amino acids. The V gene's germline CDR1 is SEHNR and CDR2 FQNEAQ (reference sequence). This CDR3 is CSSTPLGLGDSQYF. DNA of the CDR3: TGTTCCAGCACCCCACTCGGACTAGGGGACTCCCAGTACTTC.

The chain is built from TRBV2 and TRBJ2-1; 7 nucleotides align to TRBD2. CDR1 and CDR2 (germline): SNHLY, FYNNEI. The CDR3 is 14 residues long. V lost 0 bases and J lost 9; bases outside the gene matches: 5. CDR3 region: CASSEALWGGEQFF. CDR3 coding DNA: TGTGCCAGCAGTGAAGCGCTCTGGGGGGGTGAGCAGTTCTTC.

The chain employs TRBV9 and TRBJ1-3; D is uncertain. CDR1 SGDLS and CDR2 YYNGEE come from the germline V gene. The CDR3 is 15 amino acids. V lost 4 bases and J lost 0, with 11 bases in between. CDR3 bases: TGTGCCAGCAGCCCACACCCGTACTCTGGAAACACCATATATTTT. It is translated as CASSPHPYSGNTIYF.

This chain links TRBV27 with TRBJ1-6, with no clear D. CDR1 is MNHEY and CDR2 is SMNVEV in the germline V gene (reference sequence). The CDR3 has 15 residues. Trimming pared 6 bases from V and 6 bases from J, leaving 15 bases between. The DNA of the CDR3 is TGTGCCAGCAGATCCTATGCGACGGGTAATTCACCCCTCCACTTT. Its protein is CASRSYATGNSPLHF.

The CDR3 is CASADGASGGGTDTQYF. The CDR3 DNA reads TGCGCCAGCGCAGATGGGGCTAGCGGGGGGGGCACAGATACGCAGTATTTT. The chain employs TRBV5-1 and TRBJ2-3; 12 nucleotides line up with TRBD2. V dropped 7 bases and J dropped 1; count of bases not matched to a gene: 10. The CDR3 length is 17 residues. Germline V gives CDR1 SGHRS, CDR2 YFSETQ. Filled out from reference TRBV5-1 and TRBJ2-3, the complete variable domain reads KAGVTQTPRYLIKTRGQQVTLSCSPISGHRSVSWYQQTPGQGLQFLFEYFSETQRNKGNFPGRFSGRQFSNSRSEMNVSTLELGDSALYLCASADGASGGGTDTQYFGPGTRLTVL.

V usage is TRBV6-1 and J usage is TRBJ2-7; the match to TRBD2 covers 11 bases. Trimming took 7 bases from V and 5 from J; bases not matched to a gene: 4. CDR3 size: 13 residues. CDR1 and CDR2 (germline): MNHNS, SASEGT. The CDR3 nucleotides are TGTGCCAGCAACCCGGGACTAGCGGACGAGCAGTACTTC. Residues: CASNPGLADEQYF.

The chain is built from TRBV9 and TRBJ2-7; 7 nucleotides agree with TRBD2. V trimming: 3 bases; J trimming: 2 bases; junction bases outside the gene matches: 8. CDR1 is SGDLS, CDR2 YYNGEE, per germline. This CDR3 is 15 amino acids long. The DNA of the CDR3 is TGTGCCAGCAGCGCCGGGCTAGCGGATACCTACGAGCAGTACTTC. This encodes CASSAGLADTYEQYF. The full variable domain, completed using reference TRBV9 and TRBJ2-7, is DSGVTQTPKHLITATGQRVTLRCSPRSGDLSVYWYQQSLDQGLQFLIQYYNGEERAKGNILERFSAQQFPDLHSELNLSSLELGDSALYFCASSAGLADTYEQYFGPGTRLTVT.

V usage is TRBV5-5 and J usage is TRBJ2-5; 9 nucleotides line up with TRBD1. Germline V gene data show CDR1 as SGHKS and CDR2 as YYEKEE (reference sequence). This CDR3 contains 14 residues. V lost 4 bases to trimming and J lost 5 bases; unmatched junction nucleotides: 6. CDR3 amino acids: CASSPDRGGETQYF. DNA of the CDR3: TGTGCCAGCAGCCCGGACAGGGGAGGGGAGACCCAGTACTTC.